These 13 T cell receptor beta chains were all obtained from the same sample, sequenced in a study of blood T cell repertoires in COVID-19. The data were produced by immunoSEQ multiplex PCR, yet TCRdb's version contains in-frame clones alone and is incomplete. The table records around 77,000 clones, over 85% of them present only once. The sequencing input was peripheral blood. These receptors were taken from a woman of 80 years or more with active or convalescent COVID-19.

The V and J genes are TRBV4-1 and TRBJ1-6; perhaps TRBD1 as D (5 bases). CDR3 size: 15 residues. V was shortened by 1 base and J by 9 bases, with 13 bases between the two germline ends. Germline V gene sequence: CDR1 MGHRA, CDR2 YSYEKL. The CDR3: CASSQGQGGGSPLHF. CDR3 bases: TGCGCCAGCAGCCAAGGTCAGGGAGGTGGTTCACCCCTCCACTTT.

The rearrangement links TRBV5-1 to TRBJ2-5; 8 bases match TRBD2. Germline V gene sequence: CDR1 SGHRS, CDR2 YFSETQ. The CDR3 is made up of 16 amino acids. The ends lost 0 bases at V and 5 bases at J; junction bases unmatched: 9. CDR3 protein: CASSLARGGPAETQYF. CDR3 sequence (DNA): TGCGCCAGCAGCTTGGCCCGGGGGGGGCCCGCCGAGACCCAGTACTTC.

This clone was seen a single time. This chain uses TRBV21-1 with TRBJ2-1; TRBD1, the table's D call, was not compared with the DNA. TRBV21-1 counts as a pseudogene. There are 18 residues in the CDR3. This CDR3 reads CASSTRLGQGTSNNEQFF. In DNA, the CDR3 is TGTGCCAGCAGCACACGGTTAGGACAGGGTACTTCGAACAATGAGCAGTTCTTC.

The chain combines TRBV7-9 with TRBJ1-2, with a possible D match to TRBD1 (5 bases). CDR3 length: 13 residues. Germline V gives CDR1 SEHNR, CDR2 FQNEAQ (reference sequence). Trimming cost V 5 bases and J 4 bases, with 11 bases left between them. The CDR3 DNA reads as TGTGCCAGCAGCCCCCAGGGTACCTATGGCTACACCTTC. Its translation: CASSPQGTYGYTF.

The CDR3 sequence is CASSLLGGVFF. In DNA form, the CDR3 reads TGTGCCAGCAGTCTGCTGGGGGGGGTGTTTTTT. The V call is TRBV28, the J call TRBJ1-4, with D tentatively TRBD1 (5 bases). Germline lookup yields CDR1 MDHEN and CDR2 SYDVKM. CDR3 length: 11 residues. The V gene lost 5 bases and the J gene lost 15 bases, with 13 bases spanning the gap.

The CDR3, as DNA: TGTGCCTGGAGTAGGCCAGGGACAGACAGGAACACTGAAGCTTTCTTT. It codes for CAWSRPGTDRNTEAFF. The gene calls are TRBV30 and TRBJ1-1; 7 positions match TRBD1. The CDR3 is made up of 16 amino acids. CDR1 is GTSNPN and CDR2 is SVGIG in the germline V gene (reference sequence). V shed 2 bases, J shed 1 base, and the junction held 10 bases outside the gene matches.

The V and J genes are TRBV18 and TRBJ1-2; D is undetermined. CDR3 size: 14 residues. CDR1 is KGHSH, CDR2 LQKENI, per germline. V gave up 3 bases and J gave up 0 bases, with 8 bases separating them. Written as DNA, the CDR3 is TGTGCCAGCTCACCGGACTCAGCTAACTATGGCTACACCTTC. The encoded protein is CASSPDSANYGYTF.

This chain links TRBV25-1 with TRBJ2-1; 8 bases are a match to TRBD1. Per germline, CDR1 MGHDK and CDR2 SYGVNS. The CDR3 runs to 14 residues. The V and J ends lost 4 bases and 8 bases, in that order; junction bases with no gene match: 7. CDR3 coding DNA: TGTGCCAGCAGTGGGACAGGGTTTTTGGATGAGCAGTTCTTC. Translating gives CASSGTGFLDEQFF.

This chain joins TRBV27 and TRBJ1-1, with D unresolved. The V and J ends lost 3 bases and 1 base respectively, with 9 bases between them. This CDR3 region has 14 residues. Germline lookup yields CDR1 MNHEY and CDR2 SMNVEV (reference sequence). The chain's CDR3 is CASSFYAKNTEAFF. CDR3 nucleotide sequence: TGTGCCAGCAGTTTCTACGCCAAGAACACTGAAGCTTTCTTT.

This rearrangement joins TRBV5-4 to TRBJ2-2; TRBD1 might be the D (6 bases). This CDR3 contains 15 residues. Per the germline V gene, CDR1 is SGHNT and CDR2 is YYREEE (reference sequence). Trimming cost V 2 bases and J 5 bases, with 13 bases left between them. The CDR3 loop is CASSFAGARTGELFF. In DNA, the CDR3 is TGTGCCAGCAGCTTTGCAGGGGCGCGGACCGGGGAGCTGTTTTTT.

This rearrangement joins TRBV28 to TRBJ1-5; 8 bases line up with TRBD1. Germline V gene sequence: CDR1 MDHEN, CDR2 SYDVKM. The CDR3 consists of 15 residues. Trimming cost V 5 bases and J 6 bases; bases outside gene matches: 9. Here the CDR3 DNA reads TGTGCCAGCAGTACCCAGGGGGCGTTTAGTCAGCCCCAGCATTTT. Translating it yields CASSTQGAFSQPQHF.

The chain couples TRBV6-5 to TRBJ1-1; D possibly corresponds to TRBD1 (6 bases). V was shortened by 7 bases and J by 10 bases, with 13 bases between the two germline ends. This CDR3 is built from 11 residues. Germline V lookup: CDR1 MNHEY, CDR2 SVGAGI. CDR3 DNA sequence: TGTGCCAGCACCGAGGGGGATAGAGCTTTCTTT. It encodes CASTEGDRAFF.

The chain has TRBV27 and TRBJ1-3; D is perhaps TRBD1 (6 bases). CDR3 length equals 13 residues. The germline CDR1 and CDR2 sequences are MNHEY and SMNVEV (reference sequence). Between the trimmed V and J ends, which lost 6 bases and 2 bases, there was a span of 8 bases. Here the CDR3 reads CASRRTAGNTIYF. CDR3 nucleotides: TGTGCCAGCAGGAGGACAGCTGGAAACACCATATATTTT.